The T cell receptor (beta chain) under discussion was sequenced for a study of shared clonotypes between healthy human individuals. Points from the study as a whole: Naive CD4 clonotypes were shared across several donors at roughly 5.3%. Donor scarcity curtailed the genetic and exposure-history diversity represented herein.

To note about this clone: The antigen remains undetermined.

Donors, healthy HIV-negative adults, lacked recent acute infections or vaccinations. The donor cohort consisted entirely of Caucasian adults residing in Nashville, Tennessee. The protocol was immunoSEQ multiplex PCR, while the TCRdb copy is restricted to in-frame clones and leaves out a portion. Of about 2.4 million clones detected, around 90% appear once; the ten largest clones hold over 0.12%. Sequencing was carried out using naive CD4+ T cells sorted from blood. Subset of the sample: CD45RA+ positively selected. This receptor was taken from a young man in good health.

CDR3 region: CASKLGQGAYEQYF. CDR3 bases: TGTGCCAGCAAACTGGGACAGGGGGCTTACGAGCAGTACTTC. V is TRBV6-1 and J is TRBJ2-7; 12 bases map to TRBD1. Trimming removed 7 bases from V and 4 bases from J; junction bases left unmatched: 5. Germline CDR1 and CDR2: MNHNS and SASEGT. CDR3 length: 14 amino acids.